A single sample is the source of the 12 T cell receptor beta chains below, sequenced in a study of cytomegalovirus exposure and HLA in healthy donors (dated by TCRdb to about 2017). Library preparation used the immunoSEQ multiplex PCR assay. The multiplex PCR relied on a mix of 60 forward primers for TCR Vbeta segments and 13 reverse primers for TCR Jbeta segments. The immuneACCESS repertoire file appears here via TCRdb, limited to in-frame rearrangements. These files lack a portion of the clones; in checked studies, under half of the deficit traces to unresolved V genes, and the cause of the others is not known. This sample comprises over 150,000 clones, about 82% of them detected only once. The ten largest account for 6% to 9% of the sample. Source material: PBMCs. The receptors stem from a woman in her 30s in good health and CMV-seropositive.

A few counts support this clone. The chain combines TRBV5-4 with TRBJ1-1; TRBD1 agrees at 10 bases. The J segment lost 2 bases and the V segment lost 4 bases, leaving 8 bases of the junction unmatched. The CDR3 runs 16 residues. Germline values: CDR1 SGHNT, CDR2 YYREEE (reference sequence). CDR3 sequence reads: CASSPKTGGQNTEAFF. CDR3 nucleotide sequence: TGTGCCAGCAGCCCCAAGACAGGGGGCCAAAACACTGAAGCTTTCTTT.

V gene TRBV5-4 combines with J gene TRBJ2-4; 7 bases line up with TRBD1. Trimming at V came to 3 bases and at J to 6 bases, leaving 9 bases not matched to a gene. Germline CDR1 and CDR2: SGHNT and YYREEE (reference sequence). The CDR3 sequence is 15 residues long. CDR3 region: CASSSTTGSVNIQYF. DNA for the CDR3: TGTGCCAGCAGCTCGACGACAGGGAGCGTAAACATTCAGTACTTC. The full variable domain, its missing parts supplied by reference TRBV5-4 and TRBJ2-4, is ETGVTQSPTHLIKTRGQQVTLRCSSQSGHNTVSWYQQALGQGPQFIFQYYREEENGRGNFPPRFSGLQFPNYSSELNVNALELDDSALYLCASSSTTGSVNIQYFGAGTRLSVL.

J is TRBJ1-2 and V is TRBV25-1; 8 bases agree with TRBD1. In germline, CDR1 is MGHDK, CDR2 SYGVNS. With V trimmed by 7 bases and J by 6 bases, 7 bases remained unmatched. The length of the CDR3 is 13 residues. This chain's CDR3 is CASTQGAGDGYTF. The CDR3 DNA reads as TGTGCCAGCACCCAGGGGGCGGGGGATGGCTACACCTTC.

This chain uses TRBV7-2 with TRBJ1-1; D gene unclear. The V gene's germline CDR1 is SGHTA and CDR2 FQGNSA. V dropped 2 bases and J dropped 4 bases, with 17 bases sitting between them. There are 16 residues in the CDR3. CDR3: CASSLILPKDGTEAFF. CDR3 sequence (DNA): TGTGCCAGCAGCTTAATTTTACCTAAAGATGGCACTGAAGCTTTCTTT.

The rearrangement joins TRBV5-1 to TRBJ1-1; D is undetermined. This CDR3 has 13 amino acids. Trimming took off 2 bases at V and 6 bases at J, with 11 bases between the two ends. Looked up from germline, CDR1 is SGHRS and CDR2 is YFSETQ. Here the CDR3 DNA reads TGCGCCAGCAGCTTAGGACGGGATGCTGAAGCTTTCTTT. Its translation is CASSLGRDAEAFF.

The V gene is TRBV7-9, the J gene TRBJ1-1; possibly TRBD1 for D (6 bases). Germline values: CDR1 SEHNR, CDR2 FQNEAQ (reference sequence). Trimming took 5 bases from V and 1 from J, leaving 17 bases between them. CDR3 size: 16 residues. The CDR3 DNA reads TGTGCCAGCAGCGGGGGCCAGTGGAGGAGGAACACTGAAGCTTTCTTT. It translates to CASSGGQWRRNTEAFF.

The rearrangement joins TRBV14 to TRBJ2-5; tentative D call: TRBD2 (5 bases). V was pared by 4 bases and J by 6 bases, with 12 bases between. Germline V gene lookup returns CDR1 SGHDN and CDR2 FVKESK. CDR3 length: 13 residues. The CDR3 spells CASSLDFVQTQYF. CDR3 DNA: TGTGCCAGCAGCCTGGACTTCGTGCAGACCCAGTACTTC.

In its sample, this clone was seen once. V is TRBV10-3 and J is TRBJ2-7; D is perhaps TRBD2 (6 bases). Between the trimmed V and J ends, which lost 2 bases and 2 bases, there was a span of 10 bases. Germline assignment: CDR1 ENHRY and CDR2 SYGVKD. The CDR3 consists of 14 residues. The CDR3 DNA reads TGTGCCATCAGTGAGGGGACTTCTGCCTACGAGCAGTACTTC. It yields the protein CAISEGTSAYEQYF.

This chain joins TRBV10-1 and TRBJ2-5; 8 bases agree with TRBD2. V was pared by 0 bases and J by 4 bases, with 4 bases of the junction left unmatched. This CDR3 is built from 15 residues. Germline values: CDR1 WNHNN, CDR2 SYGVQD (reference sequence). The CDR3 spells CASSESRLAGETQYF. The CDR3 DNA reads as TGCGCCAGCAGTGAGTCGAGGCTAGCGGGAGAGACCCAGTACTTC.

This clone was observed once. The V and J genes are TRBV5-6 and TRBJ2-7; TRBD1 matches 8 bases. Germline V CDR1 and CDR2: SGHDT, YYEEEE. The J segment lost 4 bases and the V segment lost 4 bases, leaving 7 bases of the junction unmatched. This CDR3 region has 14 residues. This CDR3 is CASSVDRDLYEQYF. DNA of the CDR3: TGTGCCAGCAGCGTGGACAGGGACCTTTACGAGCAGTACTTC.

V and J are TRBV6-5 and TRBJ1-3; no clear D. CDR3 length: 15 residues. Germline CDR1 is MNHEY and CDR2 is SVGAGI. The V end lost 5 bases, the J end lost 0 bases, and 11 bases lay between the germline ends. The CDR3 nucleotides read TGTGCCAGCAGTCCAAAGCCCTTCTCTGGAAACACCATATATTTT. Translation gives CASSPKPFSGNTIYF.

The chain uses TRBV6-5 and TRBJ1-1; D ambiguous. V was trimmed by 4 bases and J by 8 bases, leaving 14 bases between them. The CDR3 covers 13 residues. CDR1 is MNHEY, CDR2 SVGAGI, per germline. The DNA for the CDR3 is TGTGCCAGCAGTTCCCTGGGCACCACAGAAGCTTTCTTT. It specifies CASSSLGTTEAFF.